This TCR beta chain stems from a study of control samples from healthy donors and cancer patients. Per the germline V gene, CDR1 is LNHNV and CDR2 is YYDKDF (reference sequence). Trimming left V 4 bases short and J 1 base short, with 7 bases between. This CDR3 contains 13 residues. Clones were sequenced by immunoSEQ multiplex PCR, and TCRdb holds only the in-frame ones, with some missing. The sample yields approximately 94,000 clones, around 85% seen once. Sequencing was performed on PBMCs. The rearrangement joins TRBV15 to TRBJ1-1; D is unclear. The receptor was derived from a man between 65 and 80 years old with lung cancer. CDR3: CATSTRKNTEAFF. CDR3 DNA sequence: TGTGCCACCAGCACCAGAAAGAACACTGAAGCTTTCTTT. Using reference TRBV15 and TRBJ1-1 for the parts outside the CDR3, the full variable domain is DAMVIQNPRYQVTQFGKPVTLSCSQTLNHNVMYWYQQKSSQAPKLLFHYYDKDFNNEADTPDNFQSRRPNTSFCFLDIRSPGLGDTAMYLCATSTRKNTEAFFGQGTRLTVV.